The next 3 T cell receptor beta chains were all read from a single sample in a study of control samples from healthy donors and cancer patients (dated by TCRdb to 2020 to 2021). Library creation used the immunoSEQ multiplex PCR assay. Held by TCRdb, this immuneACCESS table contains in-frame sequences only and omits some clones. Under half of the omission traces to an unresolved V gene where checked; the cause of the rest is unknown. The sample records under 200,000 clones, 96% of which are singletons. Clones ranked in the top ten supply under 1.2% of the sample. The sequencing sample was made of blood. The receptors come from a woman in her twenties or thirties in good health.

The rearrangement uses TRBV5-1 and TRBJ1-1; D is unresolved. The CDR3 spans 14 residues. Germline values: CDR1 SGHRS, CDR2 YFSETQ. The V and J ends lost 0 bases and 3 bases respectively, with 9 bases between them. The CDR3 here is CASSLEIGHTEAFF. The CDR3 nucleotides read TGCGCCAGCAGCTTGGAGATAGGGCACACTGAAGCTTTCTTT.

CDR3 sequence reads: CASSLEGQGRETQYF. The DNA of the CDR3 is TGTGCCAGCAGCTTAGAGGGACAGGGGCGGGAGACCCAGTACTTC. The V gene is TRBV7-8, the J gene TRBJ2-5; TRBD1 agrees at 10 bases. V was pared by 1 base and J by 5 bases, with 4 bases of the junction left unmatched. CDR3 length equals 15 residues. In germline, CDR1 is SGHVS, CDR2 FQNEAQ.

This rearrangement joins TRBV5-1 to TRBJ2-7; TRBD1 is a possible D gene (5 bases). Trimming took off 0 bases at V and 4 bases at J, with 5 bases between the two ends. CDR3 length equals 12 residues. The germline CDR1 and CDR2 sequences are SGHRS and YFSETQ. CDR3 region: CASSLDRYEQYF. Here the CDR3 DNA reads TGCGCCAGCAGCTTGGACAGGTACGAGCAGTACTTC. Full variable domain (outside the CDR3, taken from reference TRBV5-1 and TRBJ2-7): KAGVTQTPRYLIKTRGQQVTLSCSPISGHRSVSWYQQTPGQGLQFLFEYFSETQRNKGNFPGRFSGRQFSNSRSEMNVSTLELGDSALYLCASSLDRYEQYFGPGTRLTVT.